These T cell receptor beta chains were read from a single sample in a study of blood T cell repertoires in COVID-19. Produced via immunoSEQ multiplex PCR; TCRdb's table is partial and in-frame only. The sample includes a few hundred thousand clones, approximately 86% of them seen just once. The sample taken for sequencing was peripheral blood. The receptors were sampled from a woman aged 30 to 39 who had recovered from COVID-19. The CDR3 runs from the conserved cysteine through the conserved F or W. D genes are given only for firm matches. The size field is filled for only some rows; it gives once, few, many or a size class.

TRBJ2-1 | . | . | TRBV25-1 | CASSETLTGEQFF | TGTGCCAGCAGTGAGACTCTAACTGGGGAGCAGTTCTTC
TRBJ2-4 | . | . | TRBV3-1/TRBV3-2 | CASSQEIESYENIQYF | TGTGCCAGCAGCCAAGAGATAGAAAGTTACGAGAACATTCAGTACTTC
TRBJ1-2 | . | . | TRBV30 | CAWSAPPTGYDYGYTF | TGTGCCTGGAGTGCTCCCCCCACAGGGTATGACTATGGCTACACCTTC
TRBJ2-1 | TRBD2 | . | TRBV15 | CATSSWEGGLNEQFF | TGTGCCACCAGCAGCTGGGAGGGAGGGTTGAATGAGCAGTTCTTC
TRBJ2-1 | TRBD2 | . | TRBV5-1 | CASSSERGLYNEQFF | TGCGCCAGCAGTTCAGAGCGGGGACTCTACAATGAGCAGTTCTTC
TRBJ2-5 | . | . | TRBV30 | CAWSVQAVRETQYF | TGTGCCTGGAGTGTACAGGCGGTCCGTGAGACCCAGTACTTC
TRBJ2-5 | TRBD2 | few | TRBV9 | CASSVGAGGLQETQYF | TGTGCCAGCAGCGTAGGAGCGGGAGGGCTACAAGAGACCCAGTACTTC
TRBJ2-3 | TRBD2 | . | TRBV7-2 | CASSLEARGRGTDTQYF | TGTGCCAGCAGCTTAGAGGCCCGCGGGAGAGGAACAGATACGCAGTATTTT
TRBJ1-1 | . | . | TRBV5-1 | CASSASGTKNTEAFF | TGCGCCAGCAGCGCCTCCGGGACTAAGAACACTGAAGCTTTCTTT
TRBJ2-7 | TRBD2 | . | TRBV6-2/TRBV6-3 | CASSFETSGPYEQYF | TGTGCCAGCAGTTTTGAGACTAGCGGACCCTACGAGCAGTACTTC
TRBJ1-5 | TRBD1 | . | TRBV5-1 | CASSLAPDRGYQPQHF | TGCGCCAGCAGCTTGGCCCCGGACAGGGGATATCAGCCCCAGCATTTT
TRBJ1-6 | TRBD1 | . | TRBV27 | CASSGQALWSPLHF | TGTGCCAGCAGCGGACAGGCCCTTTGGTCACCCCTCCACTTT
TRBJ2-5 | . | . | TRBV5-4 | CASSPPLASETQYF | TGTGCCAGCAGCCCTCCCCTAGCGAGTGAGACCCAGTACTTC
TRBJ2-2 | . | . | TRBV15 | CATSRGWGANTGELFF | TGTGCCACCAGTAGAGGTTGGGGCGCGAACACCGGGGAGCTGTTTTTT
TRBJ2-3 | . | . | TRBV28 | CASNQGSPQYF | TGTGCCAGCAACCAGGGGAGCCCGCAGTATTTT
TRBJ2-1 | TRBD2 | once | TRBV4-1 | CASSPRPSGASSYNEQFF | TGCGCCAGCAGCCCGCGACCTAGCGGGGCAAGCTCCTACAATGAGCAGTTCTTC
TRBJ1-2 | . | . | TRBV6-2/TRBV6-3 | CASSYESGNYGYTF | TGTGCCAGCAGTTACGAATCCGGTAACTATGGCTACACCTTC
TRBJ2-2 | TRBD2 | . | TRBV19 | CASSIGAGGANTGELFF | TGTGCCAGTAGTATCGGAGCGGGGGGAGCGAACACCGGGGAGCTGTTTTTT
TRBJ2-2 | . | . | TRBV6-5 | CASNTGSPGELFF | TGTGCCAGCAATACAGGGTCCCCCGGGGAGCTGTTTTTT
TRBJ2-2 | TRBD1 | . | TRBV18 | CASSPQQGAETGELFF | TGTGCCAGCTCACCGCAACAGGGGGCGGAGACCGGGGAGCTGTTTTTT
TRBJ1-4 | TRBD1 | . | TRBV12-3/TRBV12-4 | CASSFGTGEKLFF | TGTGCCAGCAGTTTCGGGACAGGGGAAAAACTGTTTTTT
TRBJ1-5 | TRBD1 | . | TRBV24-1 | CATSEGTGNNQPQHF | TGTGCCACCAGTGAAGGGACAGGGAACAATCAGCCCCAGCATTTT
TRBJ2-3 | TRBD2 | . | TRBV2 | CASRREGTQYF | TGTGCCAGCAGGAGGGAGGGTACGCAGTATTTT
TRBJ1-3 | . | once | TRBV18 | CASSADSLNSGNTIYF | TGTGCCAGCTCAGCCGACAGCCTGAACTCTGGAAACACCATATATTTT
TRBJ2-1 | TRBD2 | once | TRBV7-9 | CAGQAGASSYNEQFF | TGTGCCGGTCAAGCGGGGGCGAGCTCCTACAATGAGCAGTTCTTC
TRBJ2-2 | TRBD2 | few | TRBV2 | CASSFGLVDTGELFF | TGTGCCAGCAGTTTCGGACTAGTAGACACCGGGGAGCTGTTTTTT
TRBJ1-3 | . | once | TRBV2 | CASSASSGNTIYF | TGTGCCAGCAGTGCCAGCTCTGGAAACACCATATATTTT
TRBJ2-1 | TRBD1 | . | TRBV5-4 | CASSLDRDYNEQFF | TGTGCCAGCAGCCTGGACAGGGACTACAATGAGCAGTTCTTC
TRBJ2-1 | TRBD2 | . | TRBV9 | CASSVTSANNEQFF | TGTGCCAGCAGCGTTACTAGCGCTAACAATGAGCAGTTCTTC
TRBJ2-3 | . | . | TRBV13 | CASSPSSEVLDTDTQYF | TGTGCCAGCAGCCCCTCGTCCGAGGTCCTTGACACAGATACGCAGTATTTT
TRBJ2-7 | . | once | TRBV10-3 | CAIRGFSIGDYEQYF | TGTGCCATCAGGGGGTTTTCCATCGGGGACTACGAGCAGTACTTC
TRBJ1-4 | . | . | TRBV6-5 | CASRDTVNEKLFF | TGTGCCAGCAGGGACACGGTTAATGAAAAACTGTTTTTT
TRBJ1-1 | . | . | TRBV19 | CATANYLGTEAFF | TGTGCCACCGCTAACTATTTAGGAACTGAAGCTTTCTTT
TRBJ2-2 | . | . | TRBV10-3 | CAISPGTAVGGELFF | TGTGCCATCAGCCCCGGGACTGCCGTGGGAGGGGAGCTGTTTTTT
TRBJ2-5 | . | . | TRBV3-1/TRBV3-2 | CASSQGRTGETQYF | TGTGCCAGCAGCCAAGGTAGGACGGGGGAGACCCAGTACTTC
TRBJ1-5 | . | once | TRBV6-2/TRBV6-3 | CASSYLTIHQPQHF | TGTGCCAGCAGTTACCTCACTATTCACCAGCCCCAGCATTTT
TRBJ1-1 | . | . | TRBV21-1 | CASSKYGGAFF | TGTGCCAGCAGCAAGTATGGCGGAGCTTTCTTT
TRBJ2-3 | . | . | TRBV27 | CASSPRPSSTDTQYF | TGTGCCAGCAGCCCGAGGCCTTCTAGCACAGATACGCAGTATTTT
TRBJ2-7 | . | . | TRBV10-3 | CATAGSYEQYF | TGTGCCACCGCGGGCTCCTACGAGCAGTACTTC
TRBJ2-3 | TRBD2 | . | TRBV30 | CAWSRAGPLTSTDTQYF | TGTGCCTGGAGTCGAGCGGGGCCGCTCACTAGCACAGATACGCAGTATTTT
TRBJ1-2 | TRBD1 | . | TRBV3-1/TRBV3-2 | CASSRTGAYTF | TGTGCCAGCAGCCGGACAGGAGCTTACACCTTC
TRBJ2-1 | . | few | TRBV7-6 | CASSLFMRGGTTYNEQFF | TGTGCCAGCAGCTTATTTATGAGGGGGGGGACTACGTACAATGAGCAGTTCTTC
TRBJ2-7 | . | few | TRBV28 | CASSPRVGSSYEQYF | TGTGCCAGCAGTCCCCGGGTCGGGAGCTCCTACGAGCAGTACTTC
TRBJ2-1 | TRBD2 | . | TRBV2 | CAGGTSASYNEQFF | TGTGCCGGGGGGACTAGCGCTAGCTACAATGAGCAGTTCTTC
TRBJ1-1 | . | once | TRBV7-2 | CASSQPQNTEAFF | TGTGCCAGCAGCCAACCACAGAACACTGAAGCTTTCTTT
TRBJ2-3 | TRBD2 | . | TRBV4-1 | CASSQLRVASGRPPDTQYF | TGCGCCAGCAGCCAACTTAGAGTGGCTAGCGGGAGGCCCCCAGATACGCAGTATTTT
TRBJ2-3 | . | . | TRBV9 | CASSVHSESSTDTQYF | TGTGCCAGCAGCGTACATAGCGAGTCTAGCACAGATACGCAGTATTTT
TRBJ1-1 | TRBD1 | . | TRBV28 | CASGVGFWGQGDSGAFF | TGTGCCAGCGGTGTGGGTTTTTGGGGACAGGGGGACTCGGGGGCTTTCTTT
TRBJ2-7 | TRBD2 | . | TRBV3-1/TRBV3-2 | CASSQDGGLAGNYEQYF | TGTGCCAGCAGCCAAGATGGGGGACTAGCGGGGAACTACGAGCAGTACTTC
TRBJ2-2 | . | few | TRBV27 | CASSVPEGGRTGELFF | TGTGCCAGCAGCGTACCGGAGGGAGGTCGCACCGGGGAGCTGTTTTTT
TRBJ2-7 | . | . | TRBV4-3 | CASSQDPPGTGYEQYF | TGCGCCAGCAGCCAAGATCCCCCAGGGACTGGCTACGAGCAGTACTTC
TRBJ1-2 | TRBD1 | . | TRBV6-2/TRBV6-3 | CASSSGQGALGNHGYTF | TGTGCCAGCAGCTCGGGACAGGGGGCGCTCGGGAACCATGGCTACACCTTC
TRBJ2-5 | . | once | TRBV7-9 | CASSLDVRQETQYF | TGTGCCAGCAGCTTAGATGTCAGGCAAGAGACCCAGTACTTC
TRBJ2-2 | . | . | TRBV11-3 | CASSLGQGSTGELFF | TGTGCCAGCAGCTTAGGTCAGGGGTCCACCGGGGAGCTGTTTTTT
TRBJ2-1 | . | . | TRBV12-3/TRBV12-4 | CASREGHSIVQFF | TGTGCCAGCAGGGAAGGACACTCTATAGTGCAGTTCTTC
TRBJ2-3 | . | once | TRBV7-8 | CASSLYTDTQYF | TGTGCCAGCAGCCTCTACACAGATACGCAGTATTTT
TRBJ2-6 | . | . | TRBV5-5 | CASSFLGAGANVLTF | TGTGCCAGCAGCTTTCTCGGGGCTGGGGCCAACGTCCTGACTTTC
TRBJ2-3 | . | . | TRBV5-1 | CASSLELRSDTQYF | TGCGCCAGCAGCTTGGAATTGCGGTCGGATACGCAGTATTTT
TRBJ1-5 | . | once | TRBV3-1/TRBV3-2 | CASSQDGNSNQPQHF | TGTGCCAGCAGCCAAGACGGGAATAGCAATCAGCCCCAGCATTTT